This T cell receptor beta chain was obtained from a study of CD8+ T cells in alopecia areata. The treatment here: oral pan-JAK inhibitor, 5-10 mg twice daily. Trimming left V 3 bases short and J 7 bases short, with 12 bases between. Per germline, CDR1 GTSNPN and CDR2 SVGIG (reference sequence). The CDR3 has 12 residues. Isolated RNA was reverse transcribed into cDNA used as the sequencing template. Clones were sequenced by immunoSEQ multiplex PCR, and TCRdb holds only the in-frame ones, with some missing. The sample includes 110,000 or so clones, 58% of them seen just once. The study, taken as a whole, reports: Lesional tissue from the scalp (especially in alopecia totalis/universalis) showed higher clonality than normal scalp. Scalp clonality dropped significantly under tofacitinib, as did expanded CD8+ top-100 clones. A single nonresponder leaves the baseline CD8+ expansion link to response uncertain. Mice showed clearer TCR sharing than patients did, a gap that was possibly HLA-related.

A remark on this clone: Its specificity is not known.

The V call is TRBV30, the J call TRBJ1-1, with a tentative D call TRBD1 (5 bases). This clonotype originated in a human donor with alopecia areata. This sample comprised CD8+ T cells sorted from blood, obtained at week 4, from a patient treated with tofacitinib. The CDR3 loop reads CAWSGGLHEAFF. The CDR3, as DNA: TGTGCCTGGAGCGGGGGACTTCATGAAGCTTTCTTT.